This TCR beta chain was captured in a study of cytomegalovirus exposure and HLA in healthy donors. The CDR3 consists of 16 residues. After removal of 0 bases from V and 7 bases from J, the junction contained 8 bases not matched to a gene. CDR1 is SGHRS and CDR2 is YFSETQ in the germline V gene. In the PCR, 60 Vbeta and 13 Jbeta primers were used. TCRdb's copy holds only in-frame clones and misses some; the assay was immunoSEQ multiplex PCR. Reported are 150,000 to 200,000 clones; the ten largest clones contain approximately 0.72%. J is TRBJ2-1 and V is TRBV5-1; TRBD2 aligns across 9 bases. Sequences were obtained from PBMCs. The clonotype was recovered from a woman under 30 in good health and CMV-seropositive. The CDR3 is CASSLAASSGKNEQFF. The CDR3 region has the DNA TGCGCCAGCAGCTTGGCGGCGTCTAGCGGGAAAAATGAGCAGTTCTTC.